Below, 29 T cell receptor beta chains from the same sample are listed, as sequenced in a study of T cell repertoires in cytomegalovirus infection. TCRdb recomputed calls from the reads with MiXCR, one row per CDR3 protein. Among more than 150,000 distinct CDR3 sequences listed, approximately 17% were seen once. Specimen: CD8+ T cells from PBMCs. The receptors come from a human donor in good health (CMV status not recorded). Some clones in this sample may be carry-over from other donors' samples.

This clonotype appeared once. This chain's CDR3 is CASSISGGGETQYF. In DNA, the CDR3 is TGTGCCAGCAGTATTAGCGGGGGAGGAGAGACCCAGTACTTC. This chain links TRBV12-3 or TRBV12-4 with TRBJ2-5, with 9 bases identical to TRBD2. This CDR3 spans 14 amino acids. Trimming at V came to 5 bases and at J to 4 bases, leaving 5 bases not matched to a gene.

Only a few counts were recorded for this clonotype. V usage is TRBV7-6 and J usage is TRBJ2-6; a weak D match, TRBD2 (6 bases). CDR3 length equals 17 residues. V was shortened by 2 bases and J by 5 bases, with 16 bases between the two germline ends. Germline loops: CDR1 SGHVS, CDR2 FNYEAQ. CDR3 nucleotide sequence: TGTGCCAGCAGCTTACTGGAGGGCGGTTCTCGGGCCAACGTCCTGACTTTC. Its translation is CASSLLEGGSRANVLTF.

There are many counts of this clonotype. This chain links TRBV7-9 with TRBJ2-6; D gene unclear. This CDR3 has 15 residues. Trimming pared 6 bases from V and 0 bases from J, leaving 9 bases between. Per germline, CDR1 SEHNR and CDR2 FQNEAQ (reference sequence). CDR3 region: CASRAGVSGANVLTF. In DNA form, the CDR3 reads TGTGCCAGCAGAGCAGGAGTCTCTGGGGCCAACGTCCTGACTTTC.

The rearrangement joins TRBV6-6 to TRBJ1-2; D call uncertain. Trimming cost V 0 bases and J 6 bases, with 11 bases left between them. The CDR3 is made up of 14 amino acids. Germline loops: CDR1 MNHNY, CDR2 SVGAGI (reference sequence). Written as DNA, the CDR3 is TGTGCCAGCAGTTACTCGGCAGGCCCCAATGGCTACACCTTC. This sequence encodes CASSYSAGPNGYTF.

This clonotype was seen many times. The chain uses TRBV7-2 and TRBJ2-3; 13 positions match TRBD2. CDR1 is SGHTA and CDR2 is FQGNSA in the germline V gene. J gave up 4 bases and V 5 bases, and 6 bases lay outside the gene matches. CDR3 size: 16 residues. The CDR3 DNA reads TGTGCCAGCAGCGTTACTAGCGGGGGGGCCTCAGATACGCAGTATTTT. The encoded protein is CASSVTSGGASDTQYF.

The rearrangement uses TRBV11-1 and TRBJ2-7; D is possibly TRBD1 or TRBD2 (5 bases each). The V end was cut by 5 bases, the J end by 0 bases, with 14 bases between. The germline V gene encodes CDR1 SGHAT and CDR2 FQDESV (reference sequence). The CDR3 totals 15 residues. The CDR3 is CASSPGRTSSYEQYF. The CDR3 DNA reads TGTGCCAGCAGCCCAGGGCGCACTAGCTCCTACGAGCAGTACTTC.

The chain combines TRBV7-9 with TRBJ2-1, with a possible D match to TRBD2 (6 bases). Trimming removed 7 bases at V and 8 bases at J, with 24 bases between. Germline V gives CDR1 SEHNR, CDR2 FQNEAQ (reference sequence). This CDR3 spans 16 amino acids. The CDR3: CASNPPGQGIADEQFF. Here the CDR3 DNA reads TGTGCCAGCAACCCCCCTGGGCAGGGTATAGCGGATGAGCAGTTCTTC.

The J gene is TRBJ1-1, the V gene TRBV20-1; D is unresolved. Looked up from germline, CDR1 is DFQATT and CDR2 is SNEGSKA (reference sequence). The length of the CDR3 is 17 residues. Trimming shortened V by 5 bases and J by 0 bases, and 22 bases separated the two germline ends. The CDR3 loop reads CSAPRLGERVMNTEAFF. The CDR3 bases are TGCAGTGCTCCCCGACTGGGAGAGAGGGTAATGAACACTGAAGCTTTCTTT.

The J gene is TRBJ1-4, the V gene TRBV7-9; perhaps TRBD1 as D (5 bases). Germline CDR1 reads SEHNR; CDR2 reads FQNEAQ (reference sequence). V was shortened by 3 bases and J by 0 bases, with 20 bases between the two germline ends. The CDR3 totals 19 residues. CDR3 residues: CASSFRVRVVDPTNEKLFF. CDR3 nucleotides: TGTGCCAGCAGCTTCAGGGTGCGGGTAGTGGATCCAACTAATGAAAAACTGTTTTTT.

This sequence joins TRBV6-2 or TRBV6-3 and TRBJ2-1; TRBD2 matches at 8 bases. CDR3 length: 13 amino acids. The junction had 5 bases not matched to a gene; V was cut back by 7 bases and J by 6 bases. CDR1 is MNHEY and CDR2 is SVGEGT in the germline V gene. The CDR3 nucleotides read TGTGCCAGCAATGGCGGGGGGCCCAATGAGCAGTTCTTC. Amino acids: CASNGGGPNEQFF.

This clonotype was counted between two and nine times. The chain employs TRBV28 and TRBJ1-5; 10 bases map to TRBD1. V shed 6 bases and J 4 bases; nucleotides not matched to a gene: 6. Germline V lookup: CDR1 MDHEN, CDR2 SYDVKM. This CDR3 has 15 amino acids. The CDR3 DNA reads as TGTGCCAGCAGAAAGGGACAGGGGAGGAATCAGCCCCAGCATTTT. It translates to CASRKGQGRNQPQHF.

The V call is TRBV7-6, the J call TRBJ2-5; D perhaps matches TRBD1 (5 bases). CDR1 and CDR2 (germline): SGHVS, FNYEAQ. This CDR3 contains 16 residues. V lost 5 bases and J lost 5, with 21 bases in between. As DNA, the CDR3 is TGTGCCAGCAGCCGTTTTAAGGGGTCATCCCTGGAGACCCAGTACTTC. Its protein product is CASSRFKGSSLETQYF.

This clonotype was counted many times. This rearrangement joins TRBV7-2 to TRBJ2-5; 8 bases fit TRBD1. The CDR3 has 14 amino acids. Germline trimming cut 3 bases from V and 2 bases from J; bases unmatched to any gene: 2. Germline values: CDR1 SGHTA, CDR2 FQGNSA. The CDR3 is CASSLNRGQETQYF. DNA of the CDR3: TGTGCCAGCAGCTTGAACAGGGGGCAAGAGACCCAGTACTTC. Based on the CDR3 plus reference TRBV7-2 and TRBJ2-5, the full variable domain is GAGVSQSPSNKVTEKGKDVELRCDPISGHTALYWYRQSLGQGLEFLIYFQGNSAPDKSGLPSDRFSAERTGGSVSTLTIQRTQQEDSAVYLCASSLNRGQETQYFGPGTRLLVL.

This clonotype was detected ten times or more. The J gene is TRBJ1-1, the V gene TRBV7-2; maybe TRBD1 (6 bases). Germline-derived CDR1 and CDR2 are SGHTA and FQGNSA. Trimming pared 3 bases from V and 6 bases from J, leaving 8 bases between. The CDR3 runs to 12 residues. The CDR3 region has the DNA TGTGCCAGCAGCTTTGGGGGCGCTGAAGCTTTCTTT. This encodes CASSFGGAEAFF.

This clonotype was seen more than once but under ten times. CDR3 DNA sequence: TGTGCCAGCAGAAATGAGCGGGGGACCTACAATGAGCAGTTCTTC. As protein: CASRNERGTYNEQFF. The chain uses TRBV28 and TRBJ2-1, with 8 nucleotides matching TRBD2. The CDR3 has 15 residues. The germline V gene has CDR1 MDHEN and CDR2 SYDVKM. The ends lost 6 bases at V and 2 bases at J; junction bases unmatched: 6.

The genes are TRBV7-6 and TRBJ2-1; TRBD2 matches at 11 bases. The CDR3 contains 13 residues. The germline V gene encodes CDR1 SGHVS and CDR2 FNYEAQ. Trimming removed 11 bases from V and 3 bases from J; junction bases left unmatched: 3. CDR3 in amino acids: CAVGLAGYNEQFF. The CDR3 DNA is TGTGCCGTCGGACTAGCGGGCTACAATGAGCAGTTCTTC.

This clonotype was recorded only once. The chain joins TRBV25-1 to TRBJ1-6; D is possibly TRBD1 (5 bases). Deletions cut 6 bases from V and 10 bases from J, with 19 bases between. Germline V gives CDR1 MGHDK, CDR2 SYGVNS. CDR3 size: 15 residues. The CDR3 reads CASSFGAGVQSPLHF. The CDR3, as DNA: TGTGCCAGCAGCTTCGGGGCGGGGGTCCAATCACCCCTCCACTTT.

This clonotype was seen a few times. This sequence joins TRBV6-2 or TRBV6-3 and TRBJ2-7; tentatively, D is TRBD1 (6 bases). From germline, CDR1 is MNHEY and CDR2 SVGEGT. Trimming took 5 bases from V and 0 from J, leaving 14 bases between them. The CDR3 is made up of 15 amino acids. CDR3 coding DNA: TGTGCCAGCAGTAAATTAGGACAGAGCTCCTACGAGCAGTACTTC. This gives the protein CASSKLGQSSYEQYF.

This clonotype was detected only a few times. The chain recombines TRBV28 with TRBJ2-2; D call uncertain. The CDR3 spans 15 residues. V was clipped by 0 bases and J by 2 bases, with 7 bases between them. Germline V CDR1 and CDR2: MDHEN, SYDVKM. In DNA, the CDR3 is TGTGCCAGCAGTTTATGGGCCCTAAACACCGGGGAGCTGTTTTTT. Protein: CASSLWALNTGELFF.

The CDR3: CASSPDLPGTYEQYF. The CDR3 DNA sequence: TGTGCCAGCAGCCCCGACCTACCAGGGACCTACGAGCAGTACTTC. The gene calls are TRBV7-9 and TRBJ2-7, with a possible D match to TRBD1 (5 bases). V dropped 5 bases and J dropped 2 bases, with 16 bases sitting between them. Germline V gives CDR1 SEHNR, CDR2 FQNEAQ (reference sequence). The CDR3 is 15 amino acids. The full variable domain, its missing parts supplied by reference TRBV7-9 and TRBJ2-7, is DTGVSQNPRHKITKRGQNVTFRCDPISEHNRLYWYRQTLGQGPEFLTYFQNEAQLEKSRLLSDRFSAERPKGSFSTLEIQRTEQGDSAMYLCASSPDLPGTYEQYFGPGTRLTVT.

Ten or more counts support this clonotype. The V call is TRBV7-2, the J call TRBJ2-7; possible D gene TRBD1, 6 bases. The CDR3 has 14 residues. V lost 5 bases, J lost 4 bases, and 15 bases lay in between. Germline assignment: CDR1 SGHTA and CDR2 FQGNSA. CDR3 amino acids: CASSTTGLPYEQYF. The DNA of the CDR3 is TGTGCCAGCAGCACGACAGGCCTACCTTACGAGCAGTACTTC.

In its sample, this clonotype was seen a few times. CDR3 sequence (DNA): TGTGCCAGCAGCTTAGTAGGACAGGGTGGAAACACTGAAGCTTTCTTT. It encodes CASSLVGQGGNTEAFF. V and J are TRBV7-6 and TRBJ1-1; 8 bases agree with TRBD1. Germline V gene data show CDR1 as SGHVS and CDR2 as FNYEAQ. The CDR3 totals 16 residues. After removal of 1 base from V and 2 bases from J, the junction contained 6 bases not matched to a gene.

This clonotype has only a few counts. The J gene is TRBJ2-1, the V gene TRBV4-1, with a weak D call TRBD2 (5 bases). The CDR3 covers 17 residues. V lost 0 bases and J 7 bases, leaving 19 bases between the germline ends. Germline V lookup: CDR1 MGHRA, CDR2 YSYEKL. The CDR3: CASSQDLAGPRSNEQFF. CDR3 nucleotide sequence: TGCGCCAGCAGCCAAGATCTAGCAGGACCTAGATCGAATGAGCAGTTCTTC.

The table lists this clonotype with a few counts. The J gene is TRBJ2-7, the V gene TRBV4-3; tentative D call: TRBD1 (6 bases). The germline V gene encodes CDR1 LGHNA and CDR2 YSLEER. Between the trimmed V and J ends, which lost 2 bases and 2 bases, there was a span of 16 bases. This CDR3 is 16 amino acids long. CDR3 loop: CASSQRYRDTAYEQYF. The CDR3 DNA follows: TGCGCCAGCAGCCAACGATATCGGGACACCGCCTACGAGCAGTACTTC.

This chain uses TRBV20-1 with TRBJ2-1; 11 nucleotides align to TRBD1. V was pared by 1 base and J by 6 bases, with 11 bases of the junction left unmatched. The CDR3 has 17 residues. Germline V gene data show CDR1 as DFQATT and CDR2 as SNEGSKA (reference sequence). The CDR3 loop reads CSARAPIGTGGSNEQFF. The CDR3 nucleotides are TGCAGTGCTAGAGCCCCCATCGGGACAGGGGGGAGCAATGAGCAGTTCTTC.

This clonotype has more than one count but fewer than ten. The chain carries TRBV12-3 or TRBV12-4 and TRBJ1-1; no reliable D call. The germline V and J ends were trimmed by 7 bases and 7 bases, with 10 bases remaining between them. The CDR3 is made up of 11 amino acids. CDR3 region: CASTRWDEAFF. In nucleotides, the CDR3 is TGTGCCAGCACCAGGTGGGATGAAGCTTTCTTT.

The CDR3 spells CASLGGELFF. For the CDR3, the DNA is TGTGCCAGTCTTGGCGGGGAGCTGTTTTTT. J is TRBJ2-2 and V is TRBV19; no definite D call. The CDR3 extends over 10 amino acids. Germline-derived CDR1 and CDR2 are LNHDA and SQIVND (reference sequence). V gave up 8 bases and J gave up 7 bases, with 5 bases separating them.

The chain couples TRBV28 to TRBJ2-7; 10 nucleotides agree with TRBD1. The CDR3 loop spans 14 amino acids. Germline V CDR1 and CDR2: MDHEN, SYDVKM. V shed 5 bases, J shed 5 bases, and the junction held 6 bases outside the gene matches. CDR3 protein: CASSPDRGLDEQYF. The CDR3 DNA reads as TGTGCCAGCAGTCCCGACAGGGGGCTCGACGAGCAGTACTTC.

The gene calls are TRBV12-3 or TRBV12-4 and TRBJ2-1, with 10 bases aligning to TRBD2. The V and J ends lost 7 bases and 5 bases, in that order; junction bases with no gene match: 11. CDR3 length equals 16 residues. The CDR3 DNA follows: TGTGCCAGCACCCCTAGCGGGAGTCTGTTTGACAATGAGCAGTTCTTC. Its protein product is CASTPSGSLFDNEQFF.